A single sample is the source of the 5 T cell receptor beta chains below, sequenced in a study of shared clonotypes between healthy human individuals. Naive CD8 cells lacked CD45RO and underwent positive selection for CCR7, leaving out terminally differentiated effector memory CD45RA+ cells. Produced via immunoSEQ multiplex PCR; TCRdb's table is partial and in-frame only. Of under 850,000 clones listed, around 92% are singletons. Sequenced material: naive CD8+ T cells sorted from blood. Receptor source: a man aged 30-40 years in good health.

The chain has TRBV29-1 and TRBJ2-7; 10 positions agree with TRBD1. This CDR3 is built from 14 residues. V was clipped by 7 bases and J by 3 bases; unmatched bases: 9. Per germline, CDR1 SQVTM and CDR2 ANQGSEA. DNA for the CDR3: TGCAGCGCCCAAGGGACAGGGGACGTCTACGAGCAGTACTTC. Protein product: CSAQGTGDVYEQYF.

V and J are TRBV2 and TRBJ2-7; TRBD2 agrees at 15 bases. The V and J ends lost 8 bases and 4 bases, in that order; junction bases with no gene match: 9. Per the germline V gene, CDR1 is SNHLY and CDR2 is FYNNEI. The CDR3 length is 16 residues. CDR3 protein: CASGSGLAGGWYEQYF. The DNA of the CDR3 is TGTGCCAGCGGGTCGGGACTAGCGGGAGGATGGTACGAGCAGTACTTC.

This clone was recorded only once. The chain carries TRBV6-5 and TRBJ2-7; 8 positions agree with TRBD1. Germline-derived CDR1 and CDR2 are MNHEY and SVGAGI. The CDR3 sequence is 15 residues long. V dropped 6 bases and J dropped 5; count of bases not matched to a gene: 12. For the CDR3, the DNA is TGTGCCAGCAGCCCCCCCCGGGACAGGCTCAACGAGCAGTACTTC. Amino acid sequence: CASSPPRDRLNEQYF.

This clone has more than one count but fewer than ten. The chain joins TRBV5-1 to TRBJ1-5; possible D gene TRBD1, 6 bases. The CDR3 is 17 amino acids. Trimming left V 1 base short and J 2 bases short, with 16 bases between. Germline-derived CDR1 and CDR2 are SGHRS and YFSETQ. The CDR3 region is CASSLKSSPGGNQPQHF. CDR3 DNA sequence: TGCGCCAGCAGCTTGAAATCCAGCCCAGGGGGCAATCAGCCCCAGCATTTT.

The chain employs TRBV5-1 and TRBJ2-7; 13 nucleotides agree with TRBD2. The germline CDR1 and CDR2 sequences are SGHRS and YFSETQ. V shed 2 bases, J shed 5 bases, and the junction held 10 bases outside the gene matches. The CDR3 length is 17 residues. The CDR3 region is CASSFYPGLAGDNEQYF. The DNA of the CDR3 is TGCGCCAGCAGCTTCTACCCTGGACTAGCGGGAGATAACGAGCAGTACTTC.